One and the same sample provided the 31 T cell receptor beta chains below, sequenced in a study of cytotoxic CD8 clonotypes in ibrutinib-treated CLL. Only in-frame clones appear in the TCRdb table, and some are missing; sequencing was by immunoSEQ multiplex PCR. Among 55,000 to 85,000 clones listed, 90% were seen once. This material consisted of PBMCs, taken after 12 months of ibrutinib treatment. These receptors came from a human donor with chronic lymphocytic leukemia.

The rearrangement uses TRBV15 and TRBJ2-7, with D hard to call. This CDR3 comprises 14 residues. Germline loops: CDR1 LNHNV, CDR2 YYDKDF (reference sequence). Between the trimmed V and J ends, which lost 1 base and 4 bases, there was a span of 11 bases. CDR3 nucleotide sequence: TGTGCCACCAGCAGAGGCGGCAGCACGTACGAGCAGTACTTC. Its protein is CATSRGGSTYEQYF.

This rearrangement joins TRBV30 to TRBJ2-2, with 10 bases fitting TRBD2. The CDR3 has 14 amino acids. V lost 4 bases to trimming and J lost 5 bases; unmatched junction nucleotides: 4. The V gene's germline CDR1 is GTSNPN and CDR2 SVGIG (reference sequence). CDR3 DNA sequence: TGTGCCTGGACTAGCGGGAGTCGGACCGGGGAGCTGTTTTTT. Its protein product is CAWTSGSRTGELFF.

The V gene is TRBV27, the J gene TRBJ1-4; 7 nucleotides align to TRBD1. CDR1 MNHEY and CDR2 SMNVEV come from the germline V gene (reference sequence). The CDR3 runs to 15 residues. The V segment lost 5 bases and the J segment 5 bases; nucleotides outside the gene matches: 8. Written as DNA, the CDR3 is TGTGCCAGCAGTCAATTTGGGACAGCAAATGAAAAACTGTTTTTT. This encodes CASSQFGTANEKLFF. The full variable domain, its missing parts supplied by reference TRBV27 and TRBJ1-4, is EAQVTQNPRYLITVTGKKLTVTCSQNMNHEYMSWYRQDPGLGLRQIYYSMNVEVTDKGDVPEGYKVSRKEKRNFPLILESPSPNQTSLYFCASSQFGTANEKLFFGSGTQLSVL.

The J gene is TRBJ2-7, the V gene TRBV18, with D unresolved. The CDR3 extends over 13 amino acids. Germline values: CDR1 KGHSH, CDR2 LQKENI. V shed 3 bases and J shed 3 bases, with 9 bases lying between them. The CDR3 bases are TGTGCCAGCTCACCCCAGTGGTACTACGAGCAGTACTTC. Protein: CASSPQWYYEQYF.

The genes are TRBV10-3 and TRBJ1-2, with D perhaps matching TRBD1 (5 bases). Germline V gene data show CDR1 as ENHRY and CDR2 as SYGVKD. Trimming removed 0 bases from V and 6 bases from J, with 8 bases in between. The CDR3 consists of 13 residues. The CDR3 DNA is TGTGCCATCAGTGAGTCGGGGGTTCATGGCTACACCTTC. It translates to CAISESGVHGYTF.

CDR3 sequence: CASSAGQLLGGYTF. The CDR3 DNA reads TGTGCCAGCAGCGCTGGACAGTTATTGGGTGGCTACACCTTC. The V call is TRBV5-8, the J call TRBJ1-2, with a weak D call TRBD1 (6 bases). From germline, CDR1 is SGHTS and CDR2 YDEGEE. V was trimmed by 4 bases and J by 7 bases, leaving 17 bases between them. This CDR3 spans 14 amino acids.

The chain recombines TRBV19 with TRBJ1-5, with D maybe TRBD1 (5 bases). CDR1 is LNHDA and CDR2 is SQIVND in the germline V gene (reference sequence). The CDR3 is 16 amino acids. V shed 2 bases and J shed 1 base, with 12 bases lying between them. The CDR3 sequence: CASSIYGGMSNQPQHF. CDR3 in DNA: TGTGCCAGTAGTATATACGGGGGTATGAGCAATCAGCCCCAGCATTTT.

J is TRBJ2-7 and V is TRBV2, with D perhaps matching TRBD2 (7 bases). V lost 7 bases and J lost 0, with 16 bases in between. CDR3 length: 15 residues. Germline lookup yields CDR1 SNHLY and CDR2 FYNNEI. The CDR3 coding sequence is TGTGCCAGCACGGGGGGCGGGAGTCCCTCCTACGAGCAGTACTTC. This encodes CASTGGGSPSYEQYF.

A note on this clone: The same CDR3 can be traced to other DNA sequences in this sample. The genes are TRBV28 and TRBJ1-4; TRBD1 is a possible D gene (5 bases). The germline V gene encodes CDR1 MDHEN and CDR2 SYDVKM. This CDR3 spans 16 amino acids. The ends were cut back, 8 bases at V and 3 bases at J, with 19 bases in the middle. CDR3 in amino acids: CASPGRGAHPNEKLFF. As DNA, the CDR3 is TGTGCCAGCCCGGGGCGGGGTGCGCACCCTAATGAAAAACTGTTTTTT.

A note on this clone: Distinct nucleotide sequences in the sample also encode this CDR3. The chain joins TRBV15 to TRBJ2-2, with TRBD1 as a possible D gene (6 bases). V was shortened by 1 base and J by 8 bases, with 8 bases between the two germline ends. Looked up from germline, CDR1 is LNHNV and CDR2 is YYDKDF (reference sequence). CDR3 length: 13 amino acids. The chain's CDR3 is CATSRAGTGELFF. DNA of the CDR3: TGTGCCACCAGCAGAGCGGGGACAGGGGAGCTGTTTTTT.

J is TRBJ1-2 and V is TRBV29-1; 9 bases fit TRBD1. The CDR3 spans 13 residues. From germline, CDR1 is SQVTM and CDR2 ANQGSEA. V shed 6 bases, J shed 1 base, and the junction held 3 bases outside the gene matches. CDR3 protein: CSVTGGSNYGYTF. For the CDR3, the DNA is TGCAGCGTCACAGGGGGCAGTAACTATGGCTACACCTTC.

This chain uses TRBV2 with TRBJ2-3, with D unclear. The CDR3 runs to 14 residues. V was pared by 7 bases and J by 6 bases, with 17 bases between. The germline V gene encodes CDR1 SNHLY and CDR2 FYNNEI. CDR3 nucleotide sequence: TGTGCCAGCACCACTCACAGCTCTGGGGATACGCAGTATTTT. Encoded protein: CASTTHSSGDTQYF.

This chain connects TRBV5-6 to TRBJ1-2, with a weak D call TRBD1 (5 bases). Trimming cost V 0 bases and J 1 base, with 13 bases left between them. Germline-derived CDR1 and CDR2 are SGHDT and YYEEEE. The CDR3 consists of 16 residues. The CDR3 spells CASSLGGEIYNYGYTF. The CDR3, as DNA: TGTGCCAGCAGCTTGGGGGGCGAAATTTATAACTATGGCTACACCTTC.

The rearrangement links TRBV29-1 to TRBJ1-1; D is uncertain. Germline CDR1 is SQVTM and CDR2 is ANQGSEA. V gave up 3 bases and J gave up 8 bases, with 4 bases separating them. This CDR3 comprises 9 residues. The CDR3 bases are TGCAGCGTTGACAGAGAAGCTTTCTTT. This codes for CSVDREAFF.

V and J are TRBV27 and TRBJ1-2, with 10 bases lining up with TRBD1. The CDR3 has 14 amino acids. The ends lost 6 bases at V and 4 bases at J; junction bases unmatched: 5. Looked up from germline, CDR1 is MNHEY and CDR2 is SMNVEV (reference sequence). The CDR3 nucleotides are TGTGCCAGCAGGCCGGGACAGGGGCGCTATGGCTACACCTTC. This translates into CASRPGQGRYGYTF.

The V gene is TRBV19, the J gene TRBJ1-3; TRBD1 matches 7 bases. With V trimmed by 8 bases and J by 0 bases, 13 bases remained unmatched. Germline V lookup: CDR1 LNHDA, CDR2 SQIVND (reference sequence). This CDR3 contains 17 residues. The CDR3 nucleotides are TGTGCCAGTGCGGTAAGGGGACAGACCATCTCTGGAAACACCATATATTTT. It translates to CASAVRGQTISGNTIYF.

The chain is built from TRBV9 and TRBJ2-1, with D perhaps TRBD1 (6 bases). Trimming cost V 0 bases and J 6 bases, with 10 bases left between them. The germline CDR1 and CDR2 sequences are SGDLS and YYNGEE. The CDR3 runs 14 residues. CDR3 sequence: CASSVEIRGNEQFF. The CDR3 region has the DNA TGTGCCAGCAGCGTAGAAATCAGGGGCAATGAGCAGTTCTTC. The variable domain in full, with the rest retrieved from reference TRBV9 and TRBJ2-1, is DSGVTQTPKHLITATGQRVTLRCSPRSGDLSVYWYQQSLDQGLQFLIQYYNGEERAKGNILERFSAQQFPDLHSELNLSSLELGDSALYFCASSVEIRGNEQFFGPGTRLTVL.

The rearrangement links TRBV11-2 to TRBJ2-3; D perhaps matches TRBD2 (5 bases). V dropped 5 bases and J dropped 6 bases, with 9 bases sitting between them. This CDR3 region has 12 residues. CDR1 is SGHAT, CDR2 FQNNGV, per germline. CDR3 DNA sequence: TGTGCCAGCAGCCACAGCGGTGATACGCAGTATTTT. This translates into CASSHSGDTQYF.

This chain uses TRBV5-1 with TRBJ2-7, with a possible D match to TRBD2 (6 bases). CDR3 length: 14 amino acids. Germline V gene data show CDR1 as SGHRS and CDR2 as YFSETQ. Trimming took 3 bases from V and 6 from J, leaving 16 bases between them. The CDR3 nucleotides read TGCGCCAGCAGCTGGAGGATCGGAGGGAGCGAGCAGTACTTC. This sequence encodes CASSWRIGGSEQYF. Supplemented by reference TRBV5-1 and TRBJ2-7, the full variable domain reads KAGVTQTPRYLIKTRGQQVTLSCSPISGHRSVSWYQQTPGQGLQFLFEYFSETQRNKGNFPGRFSGRQFSNSRSEMNVSTLELGDSALYLCASSWRIGGSEQYFGPGTRLTVT.

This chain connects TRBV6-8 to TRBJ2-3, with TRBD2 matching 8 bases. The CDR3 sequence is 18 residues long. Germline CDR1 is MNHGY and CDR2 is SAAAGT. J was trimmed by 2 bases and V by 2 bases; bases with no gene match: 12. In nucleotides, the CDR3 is TGTGCCAGCAGTTACACAATTAAACTAGCGGTTTACACAGATACGCAGTATTTT. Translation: CASSYTIKLAVYTDTQYF.

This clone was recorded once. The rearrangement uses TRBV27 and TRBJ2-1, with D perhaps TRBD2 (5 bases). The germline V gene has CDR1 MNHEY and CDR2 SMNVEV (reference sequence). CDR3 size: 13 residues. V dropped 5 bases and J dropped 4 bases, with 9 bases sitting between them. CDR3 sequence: CASSGLQYNEQFF. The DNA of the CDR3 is TGTGCCAGCAGTGGACTGCAGTACAATGAGCAGTTCTTC.

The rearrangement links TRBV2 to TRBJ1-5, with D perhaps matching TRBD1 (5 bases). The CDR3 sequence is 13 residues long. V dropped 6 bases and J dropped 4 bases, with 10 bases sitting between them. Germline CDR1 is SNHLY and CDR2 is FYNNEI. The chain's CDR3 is CASSRDSNQPQHF. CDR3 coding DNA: TGTGCCAGCAGCCGGGACTCAAATCAGCCCCAGCATTTT.

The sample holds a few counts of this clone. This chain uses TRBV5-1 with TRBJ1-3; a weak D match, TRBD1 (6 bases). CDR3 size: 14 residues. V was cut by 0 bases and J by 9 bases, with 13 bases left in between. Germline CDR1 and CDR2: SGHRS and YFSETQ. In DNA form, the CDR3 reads TGCGCCAGCAGCTTGGGACAGGCGTTAACCACCATATATTTT. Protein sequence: CASSLGQALTTIYF. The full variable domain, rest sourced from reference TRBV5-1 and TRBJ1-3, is KAGVTQTPRYLIKTRGQQVTLSCSPISGHRSVSWYQQTPGQGLQFLFEYFSETQRNKGNFPGRFSGRQFSNSRSEMNVSTLELGDSALYLCASSLGQALTTIYFGEGSWLTVV.

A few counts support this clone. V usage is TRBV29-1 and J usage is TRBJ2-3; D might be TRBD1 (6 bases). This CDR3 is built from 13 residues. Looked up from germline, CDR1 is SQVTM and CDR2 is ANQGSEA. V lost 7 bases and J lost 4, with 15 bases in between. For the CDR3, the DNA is TGCAGCGCGGGACACCGAGAAGCAGATACGCAGTATTTT. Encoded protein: CSAGHREADTQYF.

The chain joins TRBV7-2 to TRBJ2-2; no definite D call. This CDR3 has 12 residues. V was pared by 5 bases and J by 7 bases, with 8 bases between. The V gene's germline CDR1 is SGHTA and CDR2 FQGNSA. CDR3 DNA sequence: TGTGCCAGCAGCCACGTGAACGGGGAGCTGTTTTTT. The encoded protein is CASSHVNGELFF. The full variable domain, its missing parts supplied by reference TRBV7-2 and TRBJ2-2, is GAGVSQSPSNKVTEKGKDVELRCDPISGHTALYWYRQSLGQGLEFLIYFQGNSAPDKSGLPSDRFSAERTGGSVSTLTIQRTQQEDSAVYLCASSHVNGELFFGEGSRLTVL.

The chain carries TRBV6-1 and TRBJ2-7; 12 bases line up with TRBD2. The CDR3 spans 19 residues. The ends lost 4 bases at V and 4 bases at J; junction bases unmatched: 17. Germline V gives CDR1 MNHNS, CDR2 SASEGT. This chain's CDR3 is CASSGRLAGEPVVRYEQYF. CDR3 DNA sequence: TGTGCCAGCAGTGGGCGACTAGCGGGAGAGCCTGTTGTACGTTACGAGCAGTACTTC.

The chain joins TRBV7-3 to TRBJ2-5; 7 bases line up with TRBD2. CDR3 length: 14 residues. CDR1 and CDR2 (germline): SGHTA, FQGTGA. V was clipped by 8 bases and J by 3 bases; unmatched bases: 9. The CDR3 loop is CASSRRAGEETQYF. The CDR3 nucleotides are TGTGCCAGCTCACGCAGGGCGGGGGAAGAGACCCAGTACTTC.

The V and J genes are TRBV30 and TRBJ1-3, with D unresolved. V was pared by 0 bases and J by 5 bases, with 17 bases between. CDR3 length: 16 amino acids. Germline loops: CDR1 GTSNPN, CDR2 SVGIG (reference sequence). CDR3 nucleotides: TGTGCCTGGAGTGTCAACACAGCGAATCGAAGAAACACCATATATTTT. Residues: CAWSVNTANRRNTIYF.

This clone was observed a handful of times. The CDR3 is CASSYSRGLYEQYF. Written as DNA, the CDR3 is TGTGCCAGCAGTTACTCGAGGGGGCTCTACGAGCAGTACTTC. This sequence joins TRBV6-5 and TRBJ2-7; the match to TRBD1 covers 7 bases. Germline assignment: CDR1 MNHEY and CDR2 SVGAGI. CDR3 size: 14 residues. J gave up 3 bases and V 0 bases, and 2 bases lay outside the gene matches.

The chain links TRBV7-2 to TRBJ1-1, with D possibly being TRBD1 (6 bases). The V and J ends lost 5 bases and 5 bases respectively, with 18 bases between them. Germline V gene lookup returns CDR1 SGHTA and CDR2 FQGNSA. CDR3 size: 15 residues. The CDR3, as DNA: TGTGCCAGCAGCAGGCTGGGGGCGCCGGGGACTGAAGCTTTCTTT. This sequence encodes CASSRLGAPGTEAFF. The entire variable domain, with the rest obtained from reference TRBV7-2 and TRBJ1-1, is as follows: GAGVSQSPSNKVTEKGKDVELRCDPISGHTALYWYRQSLGQGLEFLIYFQGNSAPDKSGLPSDRFSAERTGGSVSTLTIQRTQQEDSAVYLCASSRLGAPGTEAFFGQGTRLTVV.

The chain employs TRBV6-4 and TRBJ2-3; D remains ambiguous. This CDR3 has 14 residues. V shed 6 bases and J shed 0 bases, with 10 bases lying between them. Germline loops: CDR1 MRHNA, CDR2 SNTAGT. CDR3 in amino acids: CASRQRISTDTQYF. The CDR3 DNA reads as TGTGCCAGCAGACAACGGATTAGCACAGATACGCAGTATTTT.